The rows below give T cell receptor beta chains drawn from one sample of a study of cytomegalovirus exposure and HLA in healthy donors. Here immunoSEQ multiplex PCR was the method, and the copy in TCRdb shows in-frame clones only, minus some. The sample has some 160,000 clones; almost 85% are singletons. Sample: PBMCs. These receptors originate from a woman between 45 and 60 years old in good health and CMV-seronegative. The CDR3 runs from the conserved cysteine through the conserved F or W. A D gene is named only where the DNA matches it firmly. Expanded clones are given a class, and other clones once, few, many or no size at all.

V gene	J gene	clone size	D gene	CDR3 length	CDR3 protein	CDR3 DNA
TRBV11-2	TRBJ2-5	NA	TRBD2	17	CASSQKGWREVGETQYF	TGTGCCAGCAGCCAAAAGGGGTGGCGGGAGGTAGGCGAGACCCAGTACTTC
TRBV9	TRBJ2-7	few	NA	14	CASSVRTDAYEQYF	TGTGCCAGCAGCGTGAGGACAGACGCCTACGAGCAGTACTTC
TRBV10-3	TRBJ2-1	NA	TRBD2	15	CAISAPSGGGDEQFF	TGTGCCATCAGTGCCCCTAGCGGGGGTGGTGATGAGCAGTTCTTC
TRBV19	TRBJ2-7	few	TRBD1	13	CASNRGLPYEQYF	TGTGCCAGTAATAGGGGGCTCCCCTACGAGCAGTACTTC
TRBV5-1	TRBJ2-5	NA	TRBD1	16	CASSLDRGLVRETQYF	TGCGCCAGCAGCTTGGACAGGGGATTAGTACGGGAGACCCAGTACTTC
TRBV28	TRBJ2-7	NA	TRBD2	14	CASIAGGQNYEQYF	TGTGCCAGCATAGCGGGGGGACAGAACTACGAGCAGTACTTC
TRBV2	TRBJ2-7	NA	TRBD2	15	CASNLLAGGLDEQYF	TGTGCCAGCAACTTGCTAGCGGGAGGACTGGACGAGCAGTACTTC
TRBV19	TRBJ1-1	NA	NA	15	CASTHLPEGNTEAFF	TGTGCCAGTACCCACCTCCCAGAGGGGAACACTGAAGCTTTCTTT
TRBV7-9	TRBJ2-7	NA	TRBD2	16	CASSLGASGGSYEQYF	TGTGCCAGCAGCTTAGGCGCTAGCGGGGGCTCCTACGAGCAGTACTTC
TRBV11-1	TRBJ2-7	once	TRBD2	16	CASSLVPGGNSYEQYF	TGTGCCAGCAGCTTAGTGCCGGGGGGAAATAGCTACGAGCAGTACTTC
TRBV4-3	TRBJ2-1	once	NA	16	CASSQGTGFWSNEQFF	TGCGCCAGCAGCCAGGGCACAGGTTTTTGGAGCAATGAGCAGTTCTTC
TRBV5-1	TRBJ2-5	NA	NA	14	CASSLDTASETQYF	TGCGCCAGCAGCTTGGATACTGCTAGTGAGACCCAGTACTTC
TRBV2	TRBJ2-7	NA	NA	12	CASSGLAYEQYF	TGTGCCAGCAGCGGACTGGCCTACGAGCAGTACTTC
TRBV19	TRBJ2-1	NA	TRBD1	15	CASSVGTGGYNEQFF	TGTGCCAGTAGTGTTGGGACAGGGGGGTACAATGAGCAGTTCTTC
TRBV10-1	TRBJ2-3	NA	TRBD2	15	CASSEIGTSYDTQYF	TGCGCCAGCAGTGAAATCGGGACTAGTTATGATACGCAGTATTTT
TRBV5-1	TRBJ2-1	NA	TRBD2	16	CASSLAGGAGFNEQFF	TGCGCCAGCAGCTTGGCGGGAGGGGCGGGGTTCAATGAGCAGTTCTTC
TRBV15	TRBJ1-4	NA	NA	16	CATSRPRDTVNEKLFF	TGTGCCACCAGCAGACCCCGGGACACCGTTAATGAAAAACTGTTTTTT
TRBV29-1	TRBJ2-3	NA	NA	15	CSVEVGRGSTDTQYF	TGCAGCGTTGAAGTTGGCAGGGGAAGCACAGATACGCAGTATTTT
TRBV19	TRBJ1-5	NA	NA	17	CASSRPMGAYSNQPQHF	TGTGCCAGTAGTCGTCCCATGGGGGCATATAGCAATCAGCCCCAGCATTTT
TRBV28	TRBJ2-7	NA	NA	15	CASSFIREPSYEQYF	TGTGCCAGCAGTTTTATACGGGAGCCCTCCTACGAGCAGTACTTC
TRBV10-2	TRBJ2-5	NA	TRBD1	15	CASSARDRGLETQYF	TGCGCCAGCAGTGCCCGGGACAGGGGGCTAGAGACCCAGTACTTC
TRBV29-1	TRBJ2-5	NA	NA	10	CSGASETQYF	TGCAGCGGGGCCTCAGAGACCCAGTACTTC
TRBV19	TRBJ1-1	NA	TRBD1	15	CASSIAGQGVTEAFF	TGTGCCAGTAGTATAGCTGGACAGGGAGTCACTGAAGCTTTCTTT
TRBV2	TRBJ2-7	NA	TRBD2	13	CASSEWGGFEQYF	TGTGCCAGCAGTGAATGGGGAGGGTTCGAGCAGTACTTC
TRBV5-6	TRBJ1-2	NA	NA	13	CASSLSRVYGYTF	TGTGCCAGCAGCTTATCCAGGGTCTATGGCTACACCTTC
TRBV2	TRBJ2-5	NA	NA	13	CASTRAGKETQYF	TGTGCCAGCACCAGGGCTGGAAAAGAGACCCAGTACTTC
TRBV2	TRBJ1-5	NA	TRBD1	14	CASSDRQGHQPQHF	TGTGCCAGCAGTGACCGACAGGGACACCAGCCCCAGCATTTT
TRBV2	TRBJ2-7	NA	NA	11	CASSDGYEQYF	TGTGCCAGCAGTGACGGGTACGAGCAGTACTTC
TRBV5-1	TRBJ2-2	NA	NA	15	CASSLEALPAGELFF	TGCGCCAGCAGCTTAGAAGCACTCCCCGCCGGGGAGCTGTTTTTT
TRBV30	TRBJ1-1	few	TRBD1	14	CAWSGGQANTEAFF	TGTGCCTGGAGTGGGGGACAGGCGAACACTGAAGCTTTCTTT
TRBV28	TRBJ1-1	NA	NA	13	CATNHDWNTEAFF	TGTGCCACTAACCATGATTGGAACACTGAAGCTTTCTTT
TRBV4-1	TRBJ1-4	NA	TRBD1	15	CASSQDQGANEKLFF	TGCGCCAGCAGCCAAGACCAGGGGGCTAATGAAAAACTGTTTTTT
TRBV18	TRBJ2-3	NA	TRBD2	19	CASSPVMGLSGSSTDTQYF	TGTGCCAGCTCACCAGTGATGGGATTAAGCGGGAGTTCAACAGATACGCAGTATTTT
TRBV7-9	TRBJ2-1	few	TRBD1	16	CASSLKTGSSYNEQFF	TGTGCCAGCAGCCTAAAGACAGGGAGCTCCTACAATGAGCAGTTCTTC
TRBV29-1	TRBJ2-7	NA	TRBD1	12	CSAGDRGYEQYF	TGCAGCGCAGGGGACAGGGGCTACGAGCAGTACTTC
TRBV2	TRBJ2-3	NA	TRBD2	17	CASTVNGLAGGRDTQYF	TGTGCCAGCACTGTCAACGGACTAGCGGGAGGTCGAGATACGCAGTATTTT
TRBV9	TRBJ2-2	NA	NA	14	CASSASLNTGELFF	TGTGCCAGCAGCGCGAGCCTTAACACCGGGGAGCTGTTTTTT
TRBV30	TRBJ1-1	NA	NA	14	CAHGSMGRTSRAFF	TGTGCCCATGGGAGTATGGGCAGGACCTCTCGGGCTTTCTTT
TRBV29-1	TRBJ2-1	NA	TRBD2	15	CSVVAGVGSYNEQFF	TGCAGCGTTGTAGCGGGGGTTGGCTCCTACAATGAGCAGTTCTTC
TRBV7-6	TRBJ2-7	NA	NA	16	CASSLGPGLLSYEQYF	TGTGCCAGCAGCCTAGGTCCAGGGCTACTCTCCTACGAGCAGTACTTC
TRBV29-1	TRBJ2-5	NA	TRBD1	13	CSVASRGRETQYF	TGCAGCGTTGCAAGCAGGGGGCGGGAGACCCAGTACTTC
TRBV28	TRBJ2-5	NA	TRBD2	16	CASSLGLAGGPETQYF	TGTGCCAGCAGTCTTGGACTAGCGGGAGGGCCGGAGACCCAGTACTTC